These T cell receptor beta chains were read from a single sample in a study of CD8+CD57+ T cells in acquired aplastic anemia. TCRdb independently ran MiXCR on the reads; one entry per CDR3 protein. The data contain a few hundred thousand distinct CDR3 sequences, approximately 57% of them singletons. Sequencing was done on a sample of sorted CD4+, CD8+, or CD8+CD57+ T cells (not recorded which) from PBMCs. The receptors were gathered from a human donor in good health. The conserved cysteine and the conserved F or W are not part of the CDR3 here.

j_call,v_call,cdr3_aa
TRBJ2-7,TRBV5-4,ASSPLAGGAYEQY
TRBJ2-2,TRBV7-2,ASSQHGRGVAGELF
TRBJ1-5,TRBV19,ASRPGTVLNQPQH
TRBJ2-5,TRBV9,ASSYQTGTETQY
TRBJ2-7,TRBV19,ASPGSYEQY
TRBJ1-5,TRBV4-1,ASSQGGGLSPNQPQH
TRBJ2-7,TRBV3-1,ASSHGRLALYEQY
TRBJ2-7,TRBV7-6,ASSSRGGGYEQY
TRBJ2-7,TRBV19,ASSKTGSSYEQY
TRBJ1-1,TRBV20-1,SARGDMGNTEAF
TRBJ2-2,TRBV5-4,ASSRPGTATGELF
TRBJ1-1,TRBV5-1,ASSLRSPNTEAF
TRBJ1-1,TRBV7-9,ASSVTHEAF
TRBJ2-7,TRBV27,ASTAGALYEQY
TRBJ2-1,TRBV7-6,ASSFQTGTGPNEQF
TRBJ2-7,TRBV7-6,ASSSGQGADYEQY
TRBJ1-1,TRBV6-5,ASRGDLNTEAF
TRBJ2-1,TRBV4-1,ASSQEFSNEQF
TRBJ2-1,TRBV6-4,ASSEDSGYNEQF
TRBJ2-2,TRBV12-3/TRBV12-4,ASSLGGGANTGELF
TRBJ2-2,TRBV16,ASSNHLSQLTGELF
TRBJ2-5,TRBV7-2,ASRRRGEQETQY
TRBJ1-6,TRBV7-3,ASSISGSSYNSPLH
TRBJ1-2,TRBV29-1,SVDGANYGHT
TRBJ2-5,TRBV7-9,ASSLGVGDQETQY
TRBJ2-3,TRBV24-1,ATSDLSKQGIGHTQY
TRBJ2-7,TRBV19,ASSIGGSGEQY
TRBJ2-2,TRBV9,ASSVARGLAVNTGELF
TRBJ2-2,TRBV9,ASSASSGREANTGELF
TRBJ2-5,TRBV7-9,ASSPAGGYETQY
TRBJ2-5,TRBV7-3,ASSPGTSGGEGWTQY
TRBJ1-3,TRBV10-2,ASGQSGTIY
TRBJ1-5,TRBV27,ASSRGGLGNQPQH
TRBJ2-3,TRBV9,ASSVDPGRADTQY
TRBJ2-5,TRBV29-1,SVDPSSFQETQY
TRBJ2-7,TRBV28,ASSADRAYYEQY
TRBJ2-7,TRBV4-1,ASSLATTYEQY
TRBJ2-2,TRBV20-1,SARNLAGGTNTGELF
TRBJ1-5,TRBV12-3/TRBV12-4,ASSSGFASNQPQH
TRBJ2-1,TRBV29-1,SVAWGNEQF
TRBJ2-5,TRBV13,ASSLSGTEGKTQY